This T cell receptor beta chain was identified in a study of blood T cell repertoires in COVID-19 (dated by TCRdb to the early 2020s). Turning to the overall study: The collaborator samples originated in the United States, Italy and Spain and spanned the acute and convalescent phases of COVID-19. The material from the prospective study consisted of cDNA or gDNA derived from T cells, B-cell-depleted T cells, or PBMCs. The dataset comprised deeply sampled blood TCRbeta repertoires from subjects exposed to, actively infected with, or recovered from COVID-19. The repertoires were released in a freely available public database meant as a resource for research on the immune response to SARS-CoV-2. The samples were drawn from two sources: the first 160 participants of the ongoing ImmuneRACE study, and over 950 subjects contributed by 6 global collaborators. Sample metadata almost always included a de-identified subject ID, COVID-19 status, age in years and sex. Where HLA class I and class II types were available, the types were taken from metadata supplied by the sample provider, not from assay-based typing.

From a lookup of the germline V gene, CDR1 and CDR2 are SGHTA and FQGNSA. V is pruned by 2 bases and J by 5 bases, leaving 8 bases of the junction without a gene match. Reading from cysteine to phenylalanine, the CDR3 counts 16 amino acids. Only the CDR3 DNA stays, 48 bases, in frame from base 1. Points on this clone: Its antigen is not yet known. The sample holds no much larger clone one base away, and base qualities are not on file.

Collaborating institutions collected whole blood in K2EDTA tubes following their own protocols. For TCRbeta analysis, collaborators shipped samples in one of three forms: frozen whole blood, isolated PBMCs, or DNA extracted from either of those sample types. TCRbeta CDR3 regions were amplified from genomic DNA using the immunoSEQ Assay, a bias-controlled multiplex PCR. Per the original workflow: Within the assay, amplification of reference gene primers was used to estimate how many nucleated cells each sample contained. Sequence reads were collapsed and filtered to measure the absolute abundance of every unique TCRbeta CDR3 rearrangement. Productive Simpson clonality was computed per sample as the square root of Simpson's diversity index over productive rearrangements. The clones in this table, taken by TCRdb from immuneACCESS, are in-frame only. Not every clone is retained; where verified, under half of the shortfall comes from an unresolved V gene, and the cause of the rest is unknown. The DNA was the basis for D and trimming; V, J and clone size are from that table. The sample records roughly 40,000 clones, over 70% of which are singletons. The ten most abundant clones make up 1% to 1.5% of the sample.

Summary of the overall study and its limitations: How much clinical and demographic metadata was included differed by source and by participant, and the metadata was provided uncurated.

The sequence joins TRBV7-2 to TRBJ1-2; TRBD1 fits 10 bases in the junction. This TCR derives from a woman in her forties with acute or convalescent COVID-19. The sequenced sample consisted of peripheral blood. Read as DNA, the sequence is TGTGCCAGCAGCTTAAGAATTGGACAGGGGGTTTATGGCTACACCTTC. Translation gives CASSLRIGQGVYGYTF.